Each of the 12 T cell receptor beta chains below was sequenced from the same sample in a study of human T cells and chemical hapten exposure. This sample's time point: patch test 3, about 24 weeks after DPC sensitization. Treatment denoted: therapeutic diphenylcyclopropenone sensitization with weekly scalp DPC. From the RACE reads, TCRdb called clonotypes with MiXCR, one entry per CDR3 protein. The table lists approximately 97,000 distinct CDR3 sequences, roughly 27% of them singletons. Source: whole blood, taken in connection with sensitization to the hapten diphenylcyclopropenone (DPC). These receptors originate from a middle-aged man with alopecia areata. Some clones in this sample may be carry-over from other donors' samples.

The gene calls are TRBV7-9 and TRBJ2-5; 9 positions agree with TRBD1. The CDR3 loop spans 14 amino acids. The V segment lost 4 bases and the J segment 5 bases; nucleotides outside the gene matches: 5. CDR1 SEHNR and CDR2 FQNEAQ come from the germline V gene (reference sequence). The CDR3 is CASSYYRGQETQYF. In nucleotides, the CDR3 is TGTGCCAGCAGCTACTACAGGGGGCAGGAGACCCAGTACTTC.

The chain is built from TRBV10-2 and TRBJ2-3, with 7 nucleotides matching TRBD2. Per the germline V gene, CDR1 is WSHSY and CDR2 is SAAADI. V lost 0 bases to trimming and J lost 0 bases; unmatched junction nucleotides: 3. This CDR3 is built from 16 residues. CDR3 nucleotides: TGCGCCAGCAGTGAGTCTGGCGGGAGAAGCACAGATACGCAGTATTTT. Translation gives CASSESGGRSTDTQYF.

This clonotype was detected a few times. The rearrangement joins TRBV10-3 to TRBJ2-7; TRBD2 matches at 7 bases. V trimming: 4 bases; J trimming: 3 bases; junction bases outside the gene matches: 3. The length of the CDR3 is 13 residues. Germline loops: CDR1 ENHRY, CDR2 SYGVKD. CDR3 region: CAISAAGDYEQYF. CDR3 bases: TGTGCCATCAGTGCGGCGGGAGACTACGAGCAGTACTTC.

V usage is TRBV7-2 and J usage is TRBJ1-5; TRBD1 aligns across 7 bases. J was trimmed by 3 bases and V by 2 bases; bases with no gene match: 4. The CDR3 contains 15 residues. Germline V gene lookup returns CDR1 SGHTA and CDR2 FQGNSA. The CDR3 DNA reads as TGTGCCAGCAGCTTATCCGGGACAGTCAATCAGCCCCAGCATTTT. This sequence encodes CASSLSGTVNQPQHF.

Many counts were recorded for this clonotype. This chain links TRBV28 with TRBJ1-1, with D perhaps matching TRBD1 (5 bases). The CDR3 is 16 residues long. CDR1 is MDHEN and CDR2 is SYDVKM in the germline V gene. The ends were cut back, 7 bases at V and 3 bases at J, with 21 bases in the middle. The CDR3 protein is CASTEVSSGVYTEAFF. The CDR3 DNA reads as TGTGCCAGCACCGAGGTTTCTTCGGGGGTCTACACTGAAGCTTTCTTT.

The chain uses TRBV10-3 and TRBJ1-5, with D maybe TRBD1 (6 bases). Germline values: CDR1 ENHRY, CDR2 SYGVKD. With 11 bases removed from V and 2 bases from J, the gap between germline ends came to 19 bases. The CDR3 has 15 residues. CDR3 sequence (DNA): TGTGCCGCCGGGACAACCAACAGCGGCAATCAGCCCCAGCATTTT. It yields the protein CAAGTTNSGNQPQHF.

This rearrangement joins TRBV12-3 or TRBV12-4 to TRBJ2-4; 7 nucleotides align to TRBD1. The length of the CDR3 is 13 residues. The V segment lost 5 bases and the J segment 14 bases; nucleotides outside the gene matches: 12. The CDR3 region is CASSPQPTGMKYF. CDR3 in DNA: TGTGCCAGCAGTCCCCAGCCGACAGGGATGAAGTACTTC.

The CDR3 sequence: CASQGGQGRSGNTIYF. The CDR3 DNA sequence: TGTGCCAGCCAGGGGGGACAGGGCCGCTCTGGAAACACCATATATTTT. The chain employs TRBV28 and TRBJ1-3; TRBD1 matches at 9 bases. The CDR3 runs to 16 residues. V gave up 8 bases and J gave up 0 bases; unmatched junction bases: 8. Germline lookup yields CDR1 MDHEN and CDR2 SYDVKM.

This clonotype was found a few times. The chain employs TRBV4-1 and TRBJ2-1, with D possibly being TRBD2 (6 bases). This CDR3 is 17 amino acids long. The V end was cut by 1 base, the J end by 0 bases, with 13 bases between. From germline, CDR1 is MGHRA and CDR2 YSYEKL. CDR3 region: CASSQVLGSGSYNEQFF. For the CDR3, the DNA is TGCGCCAGCAGCCAAGTTCTGGGTAGCGGCTCCTACAATGAGCAGTTCTTC.

This sequence joins TRBV20-1 and TRBJ2-7; tentatively, D is TRBD1 (5 bases). This CDR3 contains 14 residues. Per germline, CDR1 DFQATT and CDR2 SNEGSKA (reference sequence). Trimming pared 4 bases from V and 2 bases from J, leaving 15 bases between. CDR3 loop: CSAKSPRVTYEQYF. The CDR3 DNA reads TGCAGTGCTAAGTCGCCCAGGGTCACCTACGAGCAGTACTTC.

The chain has TRBV6-6 and TRBJ1-3; D is unclear. Germline V gene lookup returns CDR1 MNHNY and CDR2 SVGAGI (reference sequence). There are 15 residues in the CDR3. V lost 6 bases to trimming and J lost 0 bases, with 12 bases between them. CDR3 protein: CASSPARSSGNTIYF. CDR3 bases: TGTGCCAGCAGCCCGGCCCGAAGCTCTGGAAACACCATATATTTT.

This clonotype was picked up a small number of times. The J gene is TRBJ2-7, the V gene TRBV6-5; D not certain. Germline CDR1 is MNHEY and CDR2 is SVGAGI. Between the trimmed V and J ends, which lost 3 bases and 1 base, there was a span of 7 bases. The CDR3 loop spans 13 amino acids. The CDR3: CASSYPGSYEQYF. CDR3 nucleotide sequence: TGTGCCAGCAGTTATCCCGGATCCTACGAGCAGTACTTC.